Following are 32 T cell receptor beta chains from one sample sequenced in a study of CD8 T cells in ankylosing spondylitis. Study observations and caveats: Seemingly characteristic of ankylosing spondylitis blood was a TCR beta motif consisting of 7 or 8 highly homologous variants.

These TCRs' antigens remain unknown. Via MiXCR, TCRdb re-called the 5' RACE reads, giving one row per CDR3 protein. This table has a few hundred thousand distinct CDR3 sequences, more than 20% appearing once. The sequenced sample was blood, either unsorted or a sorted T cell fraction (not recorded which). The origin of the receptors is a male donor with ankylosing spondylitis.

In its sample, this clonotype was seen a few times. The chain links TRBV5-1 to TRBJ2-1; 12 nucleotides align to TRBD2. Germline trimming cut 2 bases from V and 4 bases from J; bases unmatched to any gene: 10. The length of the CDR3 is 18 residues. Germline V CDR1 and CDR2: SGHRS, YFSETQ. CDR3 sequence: CASSFRLAGVGIYNEQFF. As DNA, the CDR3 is TGCGCCAGCAGCTTTCGACTAGCGGGAGTGGGGATTTACAATGAGCAGTTCTTC.

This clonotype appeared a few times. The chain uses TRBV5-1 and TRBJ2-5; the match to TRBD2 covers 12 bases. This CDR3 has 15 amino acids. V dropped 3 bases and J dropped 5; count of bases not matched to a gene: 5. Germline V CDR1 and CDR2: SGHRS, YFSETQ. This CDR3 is CASSSGLAGYETQYF. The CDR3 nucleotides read TGCGCCAGCAGCTCCGGACTAGCGGGATATGAGACCCAGTACTTC.

Here the CDR3 DNA reads TGTGCCAGCAGCCCCGACCCCGGGGAGACCCAGTACTTC. Amino acids: CASSPDPGETQYF. V is TRBV7-3 and J is TRBJ2-5; D uncertain. Per germline, CDR1 SGHTA and CDR2 FQGTGA. Trimming took off 5 bases at V and 5 bases at J, with 12 bases between the two ends. The CDR3 runs 13 residues. The complete variable domain, with remaining parts taken from reference TRBV7-3 and TRBJ2-5, reads GAGVSQTPSNKVTEKGKYVELRCDPISGHTALYWYRQSLGQGPEFLIYFQGTGAADDSGLPNDRFFAVRPEGSVSTLKIQRTERGDSAVYLCASSPDPGETQYFGPGTRLLVL.

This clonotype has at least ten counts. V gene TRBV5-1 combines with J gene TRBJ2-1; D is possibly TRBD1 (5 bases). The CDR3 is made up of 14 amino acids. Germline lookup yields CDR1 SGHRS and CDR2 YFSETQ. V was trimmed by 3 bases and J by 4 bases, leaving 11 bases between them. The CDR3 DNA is TGCGCCAGCAGCTCAGGACAATCATACAATGAGCAGTTCTTC. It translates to CASSSGQSYNEQFF.

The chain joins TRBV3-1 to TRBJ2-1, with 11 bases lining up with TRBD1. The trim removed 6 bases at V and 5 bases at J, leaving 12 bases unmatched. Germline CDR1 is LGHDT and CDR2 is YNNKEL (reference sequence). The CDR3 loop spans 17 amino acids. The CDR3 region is CASRLNRGTGGNNEQFF. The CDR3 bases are TGTGCCAGCAGACTCAACCGAGGGACAGGGGGTAACAATGAGCAGTTCTTC.

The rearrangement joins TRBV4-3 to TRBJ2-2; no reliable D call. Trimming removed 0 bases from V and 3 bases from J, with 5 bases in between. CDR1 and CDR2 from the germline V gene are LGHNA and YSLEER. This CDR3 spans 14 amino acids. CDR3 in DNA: TGCGCCAGCAGCCAAGAATGGTACACCGGGGAGCTGTTTTTT. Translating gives CASSQEWYTGELFF.

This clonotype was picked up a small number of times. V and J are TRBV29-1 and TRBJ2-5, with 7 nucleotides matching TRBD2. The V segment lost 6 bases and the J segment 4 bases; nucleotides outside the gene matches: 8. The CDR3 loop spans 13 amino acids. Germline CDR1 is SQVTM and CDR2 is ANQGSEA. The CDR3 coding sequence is TGCAGCGTGGGGGGGGGGACGAGAGAGACCCAGTACTTC. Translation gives CSVGGGTRETQYF.

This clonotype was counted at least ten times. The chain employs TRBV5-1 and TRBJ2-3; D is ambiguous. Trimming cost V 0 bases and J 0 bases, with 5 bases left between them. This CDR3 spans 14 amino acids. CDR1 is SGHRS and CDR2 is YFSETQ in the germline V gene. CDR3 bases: TGCGCCAGCAGCTTGGGAGTCAGCACAGATACGCAGTATTTT. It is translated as CASSLGVSTDTQYF.

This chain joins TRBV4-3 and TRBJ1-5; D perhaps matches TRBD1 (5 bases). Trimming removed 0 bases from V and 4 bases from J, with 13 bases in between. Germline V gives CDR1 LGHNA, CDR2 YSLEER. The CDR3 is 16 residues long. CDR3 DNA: TGCGCCAGCAGCCAAGATAGCAGGCAGGGAAATCAGCCCCAGCATTTT. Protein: CASSQDSRQGNQPQHF.

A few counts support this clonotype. CDR3 DNA: TGCGCCAGCAGCTTCACCCCCGGGACAGGGAACGTCGAGCAGTACTTC. Its protein is CASSFTPGTGNVEQYF. The chain has TRBV5-1 and TRBJ2-7; 9 nucleotides agree with TRBD1. Germline V gene sequence: CDR1 SGHRS, CDR2 YFSETQ. J lost 6 bases, V lost 2 bases, and 12 bases had no gene match. The CDR3 contains 16 residues. Filled out from reference TRBV5-1 and TRBJ2-7, the complete variable domain reads KAGVTQTPRYLIKTRGQQVTLSCSPISGHRSVSWYQQTPGQGLQFLFEYFSETQRNKGNFPGRFSGRQFSNSRSEMNVSTLELGDSALYLCASSFTPGTGNVEQYFGPGTRLTVT.

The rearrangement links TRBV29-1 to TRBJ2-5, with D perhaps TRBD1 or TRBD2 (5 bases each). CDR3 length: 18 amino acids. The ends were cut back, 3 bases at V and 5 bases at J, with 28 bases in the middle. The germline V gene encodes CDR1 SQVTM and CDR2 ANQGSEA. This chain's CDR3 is CSVELQLKTGTPSETQYF. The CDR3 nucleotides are TGCAGCGTTGAGCTCCAGCTCAAAACCGGGACCCCATCGGAGACCCAGTACTTC.

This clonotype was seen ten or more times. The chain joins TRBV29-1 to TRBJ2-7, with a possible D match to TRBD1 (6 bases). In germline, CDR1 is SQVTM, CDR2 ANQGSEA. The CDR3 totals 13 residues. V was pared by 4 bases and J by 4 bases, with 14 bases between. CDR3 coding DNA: TGCAGCGTTGGCCAATCCAGGGGATACGAGCAGTACTTC. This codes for CSVGQSRGYEQYF.

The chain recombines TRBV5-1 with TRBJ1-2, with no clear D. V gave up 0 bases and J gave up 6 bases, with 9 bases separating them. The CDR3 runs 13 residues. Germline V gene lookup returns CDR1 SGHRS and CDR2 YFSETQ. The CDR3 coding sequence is TGCGCCAGCAGCTTGGAAACAGAGAATGGCTACACCTTC. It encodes CASSLETENGYTF. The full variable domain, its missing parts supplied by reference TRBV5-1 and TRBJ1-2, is KAGVTQTPRYLIKTRGQQVTLSCSPISGHRSVSWYQQTPGQGLQFLFEYFSETQRNKGNFPGRFSGRQFSNSRSEMNVSTLELGDSALYLCASSLETENGYTFGSGTRLTVV.

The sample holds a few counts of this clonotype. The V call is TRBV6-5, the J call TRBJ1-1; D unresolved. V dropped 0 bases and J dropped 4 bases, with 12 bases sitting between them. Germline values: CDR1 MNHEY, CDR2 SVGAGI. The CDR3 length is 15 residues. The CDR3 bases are TGTGCCAGCAGTTACTCGATAGCTAGCGGCACTGAAGCTTTCTTT. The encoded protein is CASSYSIASGTEAFF.

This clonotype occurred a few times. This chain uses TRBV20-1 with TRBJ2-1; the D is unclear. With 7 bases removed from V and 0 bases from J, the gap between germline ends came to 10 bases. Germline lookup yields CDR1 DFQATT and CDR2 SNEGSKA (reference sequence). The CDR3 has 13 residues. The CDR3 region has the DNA TGCAGTGATGAGTTGAGCTCCTACAATGAGCAGTTCTTC. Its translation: CSDELSSYNEQFF.

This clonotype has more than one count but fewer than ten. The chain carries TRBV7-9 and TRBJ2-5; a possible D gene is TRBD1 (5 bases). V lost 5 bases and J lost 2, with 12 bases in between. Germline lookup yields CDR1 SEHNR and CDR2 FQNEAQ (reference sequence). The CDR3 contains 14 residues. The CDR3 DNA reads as TGTGCCAGCAGCCGACAGAATATTCAAGAGACCCAGTACTTC. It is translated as CASSRQNIQETQYF.

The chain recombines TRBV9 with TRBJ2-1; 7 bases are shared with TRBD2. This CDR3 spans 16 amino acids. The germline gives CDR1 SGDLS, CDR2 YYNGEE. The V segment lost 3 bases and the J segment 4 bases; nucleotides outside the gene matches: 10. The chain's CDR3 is CASSAPNGGGYNEQFF. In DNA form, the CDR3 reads TGTGCCAGCAGCGCCCCGAATGGCGGGGGATACAATGAGCAGTTCTTC.

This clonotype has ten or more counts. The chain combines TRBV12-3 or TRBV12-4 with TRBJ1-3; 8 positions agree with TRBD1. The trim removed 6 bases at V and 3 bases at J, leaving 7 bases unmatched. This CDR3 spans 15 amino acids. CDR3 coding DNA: TGTGCCAGCAGCCAAAGACAGGGGAATGGAAACACCATATATTTT. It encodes CASSQRQGNGNTIYF.

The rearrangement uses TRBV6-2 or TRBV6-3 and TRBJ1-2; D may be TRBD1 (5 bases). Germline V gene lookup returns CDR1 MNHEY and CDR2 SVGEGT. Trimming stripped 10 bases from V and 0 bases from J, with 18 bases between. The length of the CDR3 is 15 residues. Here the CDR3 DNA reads TGTGCCACTCTTGAGCGGGGGATATCTAACTATGGCTACACCTTC. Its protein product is CATLERGISNYGYTF.

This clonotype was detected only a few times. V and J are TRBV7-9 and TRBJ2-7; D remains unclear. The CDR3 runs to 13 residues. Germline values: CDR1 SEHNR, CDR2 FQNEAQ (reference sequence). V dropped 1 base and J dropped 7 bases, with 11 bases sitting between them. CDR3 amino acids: CASSLVPPSEQYF. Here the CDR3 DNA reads TGTGCCAGCAGCTTAGTTCCCCCATCGGAGCAGTACTTC. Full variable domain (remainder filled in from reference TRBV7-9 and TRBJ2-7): DTGVSQNPRHKITKRGQNVTFRCDPISEHNRLYWYRQTLGQGPEFLTYFQNEAQLEKSRLLSDRFSAERPKGSFSTLEIQRTEQGDSAMYLCASSLVPPSEQYFGPGTRLTVT.

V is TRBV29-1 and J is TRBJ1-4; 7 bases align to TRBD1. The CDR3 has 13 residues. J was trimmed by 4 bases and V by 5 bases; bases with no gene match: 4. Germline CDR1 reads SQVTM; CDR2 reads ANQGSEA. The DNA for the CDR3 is TGCAGCGTTAGGGACAGCGGTAATGAAAAACTGTTTTTT. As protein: CSVRDSGNEKLFF.

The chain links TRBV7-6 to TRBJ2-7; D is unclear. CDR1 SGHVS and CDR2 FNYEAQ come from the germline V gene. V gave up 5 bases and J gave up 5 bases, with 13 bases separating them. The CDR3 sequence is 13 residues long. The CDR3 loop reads CASSPGAWDEQYF. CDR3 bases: TGTGCCAGCAGCCCCGGAGCGTGGGACGAGCAGTACTTC.

CDR3 sequence: CASSMEQGGSPLHF. The CDR3 DNA reads TGTGCCAGCAGCATGGAACAGGGTGGTTCACCCCTCCACTTT. The rearrangement joins TRBV7-9 to TRBJ1-6, with D possibly matching TRBD1 (6 bases). Germline lookup yields CDR1 SEHNR and CDR2 FQNEAQ (reference sequence). This CDR3 is built from 14 residues. The V and J ends lost 5 bases and 9 bases respectively, with 14 bases between them.

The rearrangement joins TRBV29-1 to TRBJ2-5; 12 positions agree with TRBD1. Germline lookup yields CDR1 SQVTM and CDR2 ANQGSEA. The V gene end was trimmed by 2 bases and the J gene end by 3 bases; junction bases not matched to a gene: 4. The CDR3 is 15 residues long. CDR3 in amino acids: CSVELGQGAEETQYF. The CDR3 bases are TGCAGCGTTGAATTGGGACAGGGGGCGGAAGAGACCCAGTACTTC.

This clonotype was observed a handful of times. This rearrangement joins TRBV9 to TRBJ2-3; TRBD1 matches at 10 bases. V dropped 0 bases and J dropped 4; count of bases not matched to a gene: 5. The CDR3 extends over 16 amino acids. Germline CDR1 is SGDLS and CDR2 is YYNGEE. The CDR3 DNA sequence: TGTGCCAGCAGCGTAGACCCCGACAGGGGGCCAGATACGCAGTATTTT. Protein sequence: CASSVDPDRGPDTQYF.

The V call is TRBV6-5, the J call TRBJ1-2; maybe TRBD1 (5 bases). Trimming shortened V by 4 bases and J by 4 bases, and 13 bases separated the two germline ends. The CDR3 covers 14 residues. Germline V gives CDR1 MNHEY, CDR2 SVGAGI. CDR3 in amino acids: CASSLQGFGYGYTF. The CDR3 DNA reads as TGTGCCAGCAGTTTGCAGGGTTTTGGCTATGGCTACACCTTC.

The CDR3 region has the DNA TGTGCCAGCAGTGGGACAGGAGCTAGTCCTAACACCGGGGAGCTGTTTTTT. Protein: CASSGTGASPNTGELFF. The chain couples TRBV2 to TRBJ2-2; 7 nucleotides match TRBD1. CDR1 is SNHLY, CDR2 FYNNEI, per germline. With V trimmed by 4 bases and J by 2 bases, 10 bases remained unmatched. CDR3 size: 17 residues.

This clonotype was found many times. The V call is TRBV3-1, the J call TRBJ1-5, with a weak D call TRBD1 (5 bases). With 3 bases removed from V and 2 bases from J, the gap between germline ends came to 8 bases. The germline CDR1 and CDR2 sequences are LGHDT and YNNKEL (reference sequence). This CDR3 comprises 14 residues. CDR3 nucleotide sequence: TGTGCCAGCAGCCAGGACACGGGCAATCAGCCCCAGCATTTT. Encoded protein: CASSQDTGNQPQHF.

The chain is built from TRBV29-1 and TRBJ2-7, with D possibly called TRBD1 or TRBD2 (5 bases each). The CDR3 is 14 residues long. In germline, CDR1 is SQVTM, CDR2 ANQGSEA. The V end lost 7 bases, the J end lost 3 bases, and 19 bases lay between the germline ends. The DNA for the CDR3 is TGCAGCGGGGGCTCCGGGACGGGCTTCTACGAGCAGTACTTC. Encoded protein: CSGGSGTGFYEQYF.

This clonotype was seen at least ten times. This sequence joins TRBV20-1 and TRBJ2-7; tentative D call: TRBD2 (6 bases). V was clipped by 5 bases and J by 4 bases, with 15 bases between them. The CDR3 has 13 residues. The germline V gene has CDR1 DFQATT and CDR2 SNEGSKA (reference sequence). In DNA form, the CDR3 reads TGCAGTGCTCCCCGGGCTAGCGCGTACGAGCAGTACTTC. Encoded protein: CSAPRASAYEQYF.

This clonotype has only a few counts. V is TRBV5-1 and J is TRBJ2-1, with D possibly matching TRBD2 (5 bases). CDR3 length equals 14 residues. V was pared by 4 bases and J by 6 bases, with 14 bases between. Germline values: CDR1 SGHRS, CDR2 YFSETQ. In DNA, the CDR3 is TGCGCCAGCAGCGGACCGGGATCAGGCAATGAGCAGTTCTTC. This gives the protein CASSGPGSGNEQFF.

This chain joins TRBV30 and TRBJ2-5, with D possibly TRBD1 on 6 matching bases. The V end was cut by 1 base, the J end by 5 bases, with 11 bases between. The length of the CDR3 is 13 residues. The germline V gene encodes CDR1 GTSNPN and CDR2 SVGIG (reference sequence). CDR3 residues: CAWSEGVGETQYF. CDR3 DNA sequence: TGTGCCTGGAGTGAGGGGGTTGGGGAGACCCAGTACTTC.